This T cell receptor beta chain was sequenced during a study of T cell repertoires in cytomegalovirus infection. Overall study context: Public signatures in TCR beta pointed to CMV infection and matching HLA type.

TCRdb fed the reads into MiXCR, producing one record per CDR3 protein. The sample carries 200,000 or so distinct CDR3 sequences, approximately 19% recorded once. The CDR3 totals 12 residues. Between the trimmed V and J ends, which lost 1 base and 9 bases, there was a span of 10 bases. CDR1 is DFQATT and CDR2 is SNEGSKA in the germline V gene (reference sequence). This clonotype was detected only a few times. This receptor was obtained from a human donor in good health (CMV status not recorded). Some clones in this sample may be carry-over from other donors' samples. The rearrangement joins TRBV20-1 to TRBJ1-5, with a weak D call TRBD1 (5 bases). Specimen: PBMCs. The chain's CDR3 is CSARVGGGPQHF. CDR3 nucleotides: TGCAGTGCTAGAGTGGGGGGGGGGCCCCAGCATTTT.